In this sample, the clone carrying this TCR beta chain turned up a few times. Antigen specificity is unknown. Produced via immunoSEQ multiplex PCR; TCRdb's table is partial and in-frame only. This sample carries under 45,000 clones, roughly 90% of them seen once, and the ten largest clones take roughly 7.1%. Trimming shortened V by 6 bases and J by 7 bases, and 16 bases separated the two germline ends. The CDR3 totals 14 residues. CDR1 and CDR2 from the germline V gene are MNHEY and SMNVEV (reference sequence). This sample stems from a study of graft-versus-host responses after intestinal transplantation. Study-wide findings and caveats: Present in recipient marrow, GvH clones included some that appeared first in ileum or blood.

The V gene is TRBV27, the J gene TRBJ2-1; D perhaps matches TRBD1 (6 bases). This clonotype was obtained from a human patient who received an intestinal transplant, so some T cells may come from the graft donor. Material: PBMCs, obtained approximately 270 days after transplant. The CDR3 bases are TGTGCCAGCAGCCCCCGGGACATCCTTAATGAGCAGTTCTTC. Protein product: CASSPRDILNEQFF.